Listed below are T cell receptor beta chains from one sample, sequenced in a study of a mutant IDH1 vaccine in newly diagnosed glioma. The protocol was immunoSEQ multiplex PCR, while the TCRdb copy is restricted to in-frame clones and leaves out a portion. The sample has over 45,000 clones, around 92% seen once. What these receptors recognize is not known. The starting material was PBMCs, obtained from a glioma patient whose treatment included an IDH1 peptide vaccine. Receptors originate from a man aged 50 to 60 with glioma. CDR3s include the opening cysteine and the closing phenylalanine or tryptophan. A D gene is named only where the DNA matches it firmly. Part of the rows lack a size; the others show once, few, many or a class for expanded clones.

j_call,v_call,d_call,clone_size,cdr3_nt,cdr3_aa
TRBJ1-1,TRBV18,TRBD1,NA,TGTGCCAGCTCACCGACAGGGGCATTGAACACTGAAGCTTTCTTT,CASSPTGALNTEAFF
TRBJ2-3,TRBV25-1,NA,NA,TGTGCCAGCAGTGGGGCCAGCGGAAGCACAGATACGCAGTATTTT,CASSGASGSTDTQYF
TRBJ2-5,TRBV4-3,NA,NA,TGCGCCAGCAGCCAAGAACGGGGGAACCAAGAGACCCAGTACTTC,CASSQERGNQETQYF
TRBJ1-3,TRBV5-6,NA,NA,TGTGCCAGCAGCTTGGCAGGGGTCGGAAACACCATATATTTT,CASSLAGVGNTIYF
TRBJ1-5,TRBV5-5,TRBD1,NA,TGTGCCAGCAGCTCGACAGGGGGTAGCAATCAGCCCCAGCATTTT,CASSSTGGSNQPQHF
TRBJ2-3,TRBV19,TRBD1,NA,TGTGCCAGTAGTATTGGACAGGGATCAGATACGCAGTATTTT,CASSIGQGSDTQYF
TRBJ1-2,TRBV4-1,NA,NA,TGCGCCAGCAGCCCTGTCCGACAGGTCTGGGGAGAGGGCTACACCTTC,CASSPVRQVWGEGYTF
TRBJ2-2,TRBV4-3,NA,NA,TGCGCCAGTCGAACAGACTCGAACACCGGGGAGCTGTTTTTT,CASRTDSNTGELFF
TRBJ2-2,TRBV6-1,NA,NA,TGTGCCAGCAGTGCCACCGGGGGCGCTTCCGGGGAGCTGTTTTTT,CASSATGGASGELFF
TRBJ1-2,TRBV7-9,TRBD1,medium-sized,TGTGCCAGCAGCGCCCGGGACAGGGTAGGAGCTAACTATGGCTACACCTTC,CASSARDRVGANYGYTF
TRBJ2-7,TRBV5-1,NA,once,TGCGCCAGCAGCTTGGAGGTTCGGGTTTTTTCGGACGAGCAGTACTTC,CASSLEVRVFSDEQYF
TRBJ1-2,TRBV5-1,TRBD1,NA,TGCGCCAGCAGCCCCAGTTACAGGGGGCGTTATGGCTACACCTTC,CASSPSYRGRYGYTF
TRBJ2-7,TRBV2,NA,NA,TGTGCCAGCACGCCTTCCTACGAGCAGTACTTC,CASTPSYEQYF
TRBJ2-3,TRBV18,NA,once,TGTGCCAGCTCACCACCCCAGCGGGCCGCGGCAGATACGCAGTATTTT,CASSPPQRAAADTQYF
TRBJ1-5,TRBV5-1,NA,NA,TGCGCCAGCAGCTTGGACATTGGCAATCAGCCCCAGCATTTT,CASSLDIGNQPQHF
TRBJ1-3,TRBV6-6,TRBD1,NA,TGTGCCAGCAGTTATTTGACAGGGGCGTTTGGAAACACCATATATTTT,CASSYLTGAFGNTIYF
TRBJ2-7,TRBV7-6,NA,once,TGTGCCAGCAGCTTAGATGGGGTGGGAGACGAGCAGTACTTC,CASSLDGVGDEQYF
TRBJ2-3,TRBV2,NA,NA,TGTGCCAGCAGTGGGCAGGGGTCAGATACGCAGTATTTT,CASSGQGSDTQYF
TRBJ2-3,TRBV5-4,NA,NA,TGTGCCAGCAGCTTGGACAGAGGGATCACAGATACGCAGTATTTT,CASSLDRGITDTQYF
TRBJ1-1,TRBV10-3,TRBD1,once,TGTGCCATCAGCGACAGGGGCGGAAACACTGAAGCTTTCTTT,CAISDRGGNTEAFF
TRBJ2-3,TRBV28,NA,NA,TGTGCCAGCCATGGAGGGCCTAGCACAGATACGCAGTATTTT,CASHGGPSTDTQYF
TRBJ1-5,TRBV28,NA,NA,TGTGCCACCTCGAGGTGGGCCATTTCATCGGATCAGCCCCAGCATTTT,CATSRWAISSDQPQHF
TRBJ2-2,TRBV2,TRBD2,NA,TGTGCCAGCAGTTTCCCCGGGACTAGCGGGCTTGACACCGGGGAGCTGTTTTTT,CASSFPGTSGLDTGELFF
TRBJ2-7,TRBV29-1,TRBD2,NA,TGCAGCGTCGCCGGGACTAGCGGTCAGAGCTCCTACGAGCAGTACTTC,CSVAGTSGQSSYEQYF
TRBJ1-4,TRBV18,NA,NA,TGTGCCAGCTCACCCCAGGGGCGGCATGAAAAACTGTTTTTT,CASSPQGRHEKLFF
TRBJ2-7,TRBV5-1,NA,NA,TGCGCCAGCAGCTTGGAGGCAGGGGAGGGCGAGCAGTACTTC,CASSLEAGEGEQYF
TRBJ2-5,TRBV28,NA,NA,TGTGCCAGCAGTTTAGTAGCGGAGATCCAAGAGACCCAGTACTTC,CASSLVAEIQETQYF
TRBJ1-5,TRBV28,NA,NA,TGTGCCACGACTGGAGGAGTTAGCAATCAGCCCCAGCATTTT,CATTGGVSNQPQHF
TRBJ2-1,TRBV18,NA,NA,TGTGCCAGCTCACCGTCCGCAGGGCGTGCCTCCTACAATGAGCAGTTCTTC,CASSPSAGRASYNEQFF
TRBJ2-7,TRBV27,NA,few,TGTGCCAGCAGTTTAGTGGGGGGATCCTACGAGCAGTACTTC,CASSLVGGSYEQYF
TRBJ1-1,TRBV7-3,NA,once,TGTGCCAGCAGCCAGACCCCCATGAACACTGAAGCTTTCTTT,CASSQTPMNTEAFF
TRBJ1-5,TRBV7-8,NA,NA,TGTGCCAGCAGCGCCCGGACTAACAATCAGCCCCAGCATTTT,CASSARTNNQPQHF